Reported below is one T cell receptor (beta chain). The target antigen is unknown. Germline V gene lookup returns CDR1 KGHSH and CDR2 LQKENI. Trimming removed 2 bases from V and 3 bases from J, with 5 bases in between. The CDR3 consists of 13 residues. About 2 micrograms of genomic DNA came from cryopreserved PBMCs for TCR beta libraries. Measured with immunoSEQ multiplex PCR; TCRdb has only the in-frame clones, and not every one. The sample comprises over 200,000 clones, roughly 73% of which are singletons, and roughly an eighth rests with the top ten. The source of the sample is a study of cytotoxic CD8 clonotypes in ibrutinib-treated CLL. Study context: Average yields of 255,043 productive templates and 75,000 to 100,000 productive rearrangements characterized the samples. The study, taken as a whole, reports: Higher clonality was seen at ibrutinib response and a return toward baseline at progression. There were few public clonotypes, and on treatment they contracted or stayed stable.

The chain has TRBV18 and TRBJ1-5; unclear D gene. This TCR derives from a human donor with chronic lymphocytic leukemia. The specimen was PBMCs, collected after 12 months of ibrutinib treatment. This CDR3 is CASSPEFNQPQHF. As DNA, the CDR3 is TGTGCCAGCTCACCAGAGTTCAATCAGCCCCAGCATTTT.